This TCR beta chain was retrieved from a study of shared clonotypes between healthy human individuals. About this clone itself: The same CDR3 is also encoded by other DNA sequences in this sample.

Libraries were prepared by immunoSEQ multiplex PCR; TCRdb keeps only in-frame clonotypes and omits some of them. Of about 2.1 million clones in the sample, approximately 92% were seen once. CDR3 length equals 14 residues. The V gene's germline CDR1 is SEHNR and CDR2 FQNEAQ (reference sequence). V was clipped by 3 bases and J by 2 bases, with 7 bases between them. Naive-designated CD8 cells lacked CD45RO, were positively enriched for CCR7, and omitted terminally differentiated effector memory CD45RA+ cells. V gene TRBV7-9 combines with J gene TRBJ2-2; D remains ambiguous. The source of this sequence is a man aged 18 to 29 in good health. Some clones in this sample may be carry-over from other donors' samples. Sequenced input: naive CD8+ T cells from PBMCs. CDR3 coding DNA: TGTGCCAGCAGCTTGGCCAGTAACACCGGGGAGCTGTTTTTT. Translation: CASSLASNTGELFF.